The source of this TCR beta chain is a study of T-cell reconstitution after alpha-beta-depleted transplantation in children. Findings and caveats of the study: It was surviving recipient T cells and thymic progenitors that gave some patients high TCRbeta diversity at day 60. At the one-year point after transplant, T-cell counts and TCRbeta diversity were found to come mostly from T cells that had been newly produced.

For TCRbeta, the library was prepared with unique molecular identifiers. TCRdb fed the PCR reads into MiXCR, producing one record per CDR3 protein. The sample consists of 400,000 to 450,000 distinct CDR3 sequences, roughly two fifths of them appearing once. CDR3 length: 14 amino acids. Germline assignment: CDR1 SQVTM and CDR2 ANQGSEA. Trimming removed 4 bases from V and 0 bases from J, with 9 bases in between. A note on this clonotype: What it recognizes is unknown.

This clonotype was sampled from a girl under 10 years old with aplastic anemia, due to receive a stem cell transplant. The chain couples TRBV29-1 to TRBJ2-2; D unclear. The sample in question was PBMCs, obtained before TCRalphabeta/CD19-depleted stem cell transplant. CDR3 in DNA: TGCAGCGTTGCCGTACTCGCGAACACCGGGGAGCTGTTTTTT. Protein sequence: CSVAVLANTGELFF.